A selection of T cell receptor beta chains follows, all from one sample in a study of blood T cells in healthy people across ages. TCRdb passed the 5' RACE reads through MiXCR, listing each CDR3 protein once. The sample has hundreds of thousands of distinct CDR3 sequences; about a third are singletons. Sequencing used blood. The receptors were gathered from a woman of 80 years or more in good health. Both conserved end residues are part of each CDR3. D genes are given only for firm matches. Clone size, where shown, is once, few, many, or a class for clones that have expanded.

CDR3 length	V gene	clone size	J gene	D gene	CDR3 DNA	CDR3 protein
14	TRBV6-6	.	TRBJ2-5	.	TGTGCCAGCAGTTACGTCAGGGGCGGGGAGACCCAGTACTTC	CASSYVRGGETQYF
14	TRBV13	.	TRBJ1-5	TRBD1	TGTGCCAGCAGTGGGAGACAGGGCCAGCAGCCCCAGCATTTT	CASSGRQGQQPQHF
15	TRBV20-1	few	TRBJ2-5	TRBD1	TGCAGTGCTATTCAGGGGGCGCGACCCCCCTACGGGCAGTACTTC	CSAIQGARPPYGQYF
15	TRBV20-1	many	TRBJ2-7	TRBD1	TGCAGTGCTAGAGGTGTACAGGGGGAATCCCACGAGCAGTACTTC	CSARGVQGESHEQYF
13	TRBV20-1	.	TRBJ2-7	TRBD1	TGCAGTGCCCCGGGACAGGGAAAAGACGAGCAGTACTTC	CSAPGQGKDEQYF
16	TRBV4-1	.	TRBJ2-3	.	TGCGCCAGCAGCCAGGGGGGCGGGGAAGGCACAGATACGCAGTATTTT	CASSQGGGEGTDTQYF
12	TRBV7-2	many	TRBJ1-1	.	TGTGCCAGCAGCTTACTCTTCACTGAAGCTTTCTTT	CASSLLFTEAFF
14	TRBV29-1	many	TRBJ2-3	TRBD2	TGCAGCGCTTACGGCGGGGGAAGCACAGATACGCAGTATTTT	CSAYGGGSTDTQYF
18	TRBV3-1	few	TRBJ2-7	.	TGTGCCAGCAGCCAAGATCTGAGTTACCAGGGCAGCACCTACGAGCAGTACTTC	CASSQDLSYQGSTYEQYF
15	TRBV5-1	.	TRBJ1-3	.	TGCGCCAGCAGCTTGGTTGGAGTGACGGGAAACACCATATATTTT	CASSLVGVTGNTIYF
14	TRBV5-1	many	TRBJ2-1	TRBD2	TGCGCCAGCGGCGAGGGACTAGCGGATAATGAGCAGTTCTTC	CASGEGLADNEQFF
16	TRBV29-1	many	TRBJ2-5	TRBD2	TGCAGCGTTGAACTCCCTAGCGGGGGGGTGCAAGAGACCCAGTACTTC	CSVELPSGGVQETQYF
14	TRBV7-3	many	TRBJ1-5	.	TGTGCCAGCAGCTCGTCAGGGGGCAATCAGCCCCAGCATTTT	CASSSSGGNQPQHF
14	TRBV12-3/TRBV12-4	.	TRBJ2-1	.	TGTGCCAGCACCACGGACAGAGCCTACAATGAGCAGTTCTTC	CASTTDRAYNEQFF
14	TRBV29-1	many	TRBJ1-1	.	TGCATCACTACACCAGCTGGGGGGAACACTGAAGCTTTCTTT	CITTPAGGNTEAFF
16	TRBV5-4	.	TRBJ1-6	TRBD1	TGTGCCAGCAGCCGAGGGGCAGGGGGTGTGAATTCACCCCTCCACTTT	CASSRGAGGVNSPLHF
12	TRBV29-1	.	TRBJ2-1	.	TGCAGCGTGGAGAGTGGAACGACTAGGGAGTTCTTC	CSVESGTTREFF
13	TRBV7-9	.	TRBJ1-5	.	TGTGCCAGCAGCTTAGGGTCGTTAAGGCCCCAGCATTTT	CASSLGSLRPQHF
16	TRBV5-1	.	TRBJ2-1	.	TGCGCCAGCAGCCCTGCCCCGACGGCCGACTACAATGAGCAGTTCTTC	CASSPAPTADYNEQFF
15	TRBV5-4	many	TRBJ2-3	TRBD1	TGTGCCAGCAGCCCCCGGGACAGGGTTGCAGATACGCAGTATTTT	CASSPRDRVADTQYF
15	TRBV20-1	.	TRBJ2-1	TRBD2	TGCAGTGCCAATGTAGCGGGAGGACTCGAAAATGAGCAGTTCTTC	CSANVAGGLENEQFF
14	TRBV11-2	few	TRBJ1-2	.	TGTGCCAGCACCCAATTGACGGACATGTGGGGCTACACCTTC	CASTQLTDMWGYTF
13	TRBV11-2	few	TRBJ2-3	TRBD2	TGTGCCAGCGCGGGGGAAGTGACAGATACGCAGTATTTT	CASAGEVTDTQYF
16	TRBV6-2/TRBV6-3	many	TRBJ1-2	TRBD1	TGTGCCAGCAGTTACTCGAGAGTACAGGGGGACTATGGCTACACCTTC	CASSYSRVQGDYGYTF
15	TRBV7-9	.	TRBJ2-7	TRBD2	TGTGCCAGCAGCCAACCGGGACTAGCTGTCTACGAGCAGTACTTC	CASSQPGLAVYEQYF
18	TRBV4-2	.	TRBJ2-3	.	TGTGCCAGCAGCCCCGCGCCGGGGGGTAGTAGGGGGCCAGATGCGCAGTATTTT	CASSPAPGGSRGPDAQYF
11	TRBV20-1	few	TRBJ1-1	.	TGCAGTGCTTCAGGGGACACTGAAGCTTTCTTT	CSASGDTEAFF
16	TRBV18	.	TRBJ2-2	TRBD2	TGTGCCAGCTCAAAAAAAGCGGGGGGCGACACCGGGGAGCTGTTTTTT	CASSKKAGGDTGELFF
18	TRBV20-1	.	TRBJ2-4	TRBD1	TGCAGTGCTAGGGATACCCGGACAGGGGCGATAGCCAAAAACATTCAGTACTTC	CSARDTRTGAIAKNIQYF
16	TRBV9	many	TRBJ2-3	TRBD1	TGTGCCAGCAGCGGAGGGGACAGGGCTAGCACAGATACGCAGTATTTT	CASSGGDRASTDTQYF
16	TRBV3-1	.	TRBJ2-3	TRBD2	TGTGCCAGCAGCCAAGTCCTAGCGGGAGGCGCAGGTACGCAGTATTTT	CASSQVLAGGAGTQYF
16	TRBV28	.	TRBJ2-3	TRBD2	TGTGCCAGCAGTTTATTGACTAGCGGGGCCACAGATACGCAGTATTTT	CASSLLTSGATDTQYF
15	TRBV14	few	TRBJ1-1	TRBD1	TGTGCCAGCAGCCCTGACAGGGGGACGTGGACTGAAGCTTTCTTT	CASSPDRGTWTEAFF
13	TRBV12-3/TRBV12-4	few	TRBJ1-1	.	TGTGCCAGCAGATTCGCAAGGAACACTGAAGCTTTCTTT	CASRFARNTEAFF
19	TRBV6-2/TRBV6-3	few	TRBJ2-1	TRBD2	TGTGCCAGCAGTTACTCGGGACTAGCGGGGGGCCCAGCTAGGAATGAGCAGTTCTTC	CASSYSGLAGGPARNEQFF
14	TRBV5-6	.	TRBJ2-1	TRBD1	TGTGCCAGCAGCTCCATGGACAGGAACAATGAGCAGTTCTTC	CASSSMDRNNEQFF
14	TRBV6-1	many	TRBJ1-2	TRBD1	TGTGCCACCGAAAAGGGGGCTACTAACTATGGCTACACCTTC	CATEKGATNYGYTF
15	TRBV20-1	many	TRBJ2-7	TRBD1	TGCAGTGCTGCCCAAGTCAGGACAGGGGACTACGAGCAGTACTTC	CSAAQVRTGDYEQYF
14	TRBV4-1	many	TRBJ1-2	.	TGCGCCAGCAGCCTATCAGTTCGGCCGCAGGGCTACACCTTC	CASSLSVRPQGYTF
13	TRBV6-5	.	TRBJ1-3	.	TGTGCCAGCAGTTGGGGCTCTGGAAACACCATATATTTT	CASSWGSGNTIYF
14	TRBV5-1	few	TRBJ2-3	TRBD1	TGCGCCAGCAGCTTCGGACAGGTCTCGGGTACGCAGTATTTT	CASSFGQVSGTQYF
14	TRBV18	many	TRBJ1-2	TRBD1	TGTGCCAGCTCACCCGGACAGGGACTCTATGGCTACACCTTC	CASSPGQGLYGYTF
14	TRBV7-9	many	TRBJ2-2	.	TGTGCCAGCAGCCTTGGGAATACCGCCGGGGAGCTGTTTTTT	CASSLGNTAGELFF
17	TRBV6-5	.	TRBJ2-3	TRBD2	TGTGCCAGCAGTTACGGGCTAGCGGGGGGAGGGGCAGATACGCAGTATTTT	CASSYGLAGGGADTQYF
13	TRBV4-1	few	TRBJ1-1	.	TGCGCCAGCAGCCAAGTCCAGGCCCCGGGAGCTTTCTTT	CASSQVQAPGAFF
16	TRBV6-2/TRBV6-3	many	TRBJ2-1	TRBD2	TGTGCCAGCATCTCCCACCGGGGACTAGCGGGGGGCCGGCCGTTCTTC	CASISHRGLAGGRPFF
14	TRBV7-9	once	TRBJ1-2	.	TGTGCCAGCAGCTTAAGCCTGACAGGCATAGGCTACACCTTC	CASSLSLTGIGYTF
16	TRBV2	many	TRBJ2-4	TRBD2	TGTGCCAGCAGTGAAACTAGCGGGGGGGCAACTAACATTCAGTACTTC	CASSETSGGATNIQYF
16	TRBV7-8	many	TRBJ2-4	.	TGCGCCAGCAGCTTGGGGACGGGATTAGCCAAAAACATTCAGTACTTC	CASSLGTGLAKNIQYF
12	TRBV10-1	.	TRBJ1-2	TRBD1	TGCGCCAGGAGGGACAGGGTCCAAGGCTACACCTTC	CARRDRVQGYTF
16	TRBV12-3/TRBV12-4	many	TRBJ2-1	TRBD2	TGTGCCAGCAGTCCTACTAGCGGGGGGGGTGTGGATGAGCAGTTCTTC	CASSPTSGGGVDEQFF
19	TRBV19	.	TRBJ2-1	TRBD1	TGTGCCAGTAGTATTACGGGACAGGGGGCCAAGAGCTCCTACAATGAGCAGTTCTTC	CASSITGQGAKSSYNEQFF
15	TRBV7-7	.	TRBJ2-7	.	TGTGCTAGCAGCTTAGGTCCAGGGGGGCAAGAGACCCGGTACTTC	CASSLGPGGQETRYF
15	TRBV6-5	.	TRBJ2-5	.	TGTGCCAGCAGTTACTCGAGTAGGGGGCAAGAGACCCAGTACTTC	CASSYSSRGQETQYF
16	TRBV20-1	few	TRBJ1-1	.	TGCAGTGCTAGAGATTTTCGGAGAGGACCGAACACTGAAGCTTTCTTT	CSARDFRRGPNTEAFF